These 14 T cell receptor beta chains came from one sample sequenced in a study of T cell responses to AZD1222 COVID-19 vaccine. The data were produced by immunoSEQ multiplex PCR, yet TCRdb's version contains in-frame clones alone and is incomplete. The profile shows about 110,000 clones, about 94% of them singletons. Here the sequenced sample was peripheral blood, taken 28 days after the second AZD1222 dose. These receptors were obtained from an adult who received the AZD1222 COVID-19 vaccine.

The count of this clone is one. This chain uses TRBV5-5 with TRBJ2-4; D remains ambiguous. The germline gives CDR1 SGHKS, CDR2 YYEKEE (reference sequence). The CDR3 consists of 18 residues. With 1 base removed from V and 0 bases from J, the gap between germline ends came to 17 bases. Here the CDR3 reads CASSLPFREPLAKNIQYF. DNA for the CDR3: TGTGCCAGCAGCTTGCCATTTAGGGAACCTTTAGCCAAAAACATTCAGTACTTC.

This rearrangement joins TRBV5-5 to TRBJ1-6; 7 bases map to TRBD1. The CDR3 contains 15 residues. Germline CDR1 and CDR2: SGHKS and YYEKEE (reference sequence). V lost 4 bases, J lost 10 bases, and 11 bases stayed unmatched. CDR3: CASSESYRGGSPLHF. As DNA, the CDR3 is TGTGCCAGCAGCGAATCCTACAGGGGTGGCTCACCCCTCCACTTT.

The V call is TRBV6-1, the J call TRBJ1-1, with D perhaps matching TRBD1 (5 bases). The CDR3 runs 13 residues. Trimming stripped 2 bases from V and 7 bases from J, with 11 bases between. CDR1 and CDR2 (germline): MNHNS, SASEGT. CDR3 protein: CASSENDSLEAFF. CDR3 nucleotide sequence: TGTGCCAGCAGTGAAAACGACAGTCTTGAAGCTTTCTTT.

This chain uses TRBV28 with TRBJ2-3; D is uncertain. The CDR3 loop spans 13 amino acids. The germline V and J ends were trimmed by 5 bases and 8 bases, with 14 bases remaining between them. Germline CDR1 and CDR2: MDHEN and SYDVKM. CDR3 bases: TGTGCCAGCAGTCTAGAGATCCCGGGTACGCAGTATTTT. This sequence encodes CASSLEIPGTQYF.

This clone was found once. V is TRBV5-4 and J is TRBJ2-5; no clear D. In germline, CDR1 is SGHNT, CDR2 YYREEE (reference sequence). The CDR3 is 13 amino acids. Trimming left V 4 bases short and J 1 base short, with 8 bases between. CDR3 DNA: TGTGCCAGCAGCCTCGACCGCCAAGAGACCCAGTACTTC. Translated, it gives CASSLDRQETQYF.

In its sample, this clone was seen once. The gene calls are TRBV18 and TRBJ2-3, with 14 bases lining up with TRBD2. The V gene's germline CDR1 is KGHSH and CDR2 LQKENI. This CDR3 contains 16 residues. V gave up 5 bases and J gave up 4 bases; unmatched junction bases: 5. CDR3 in amino acids: CASSATSGGAADTQYF. CDR3 nucleotide sequence: TGTGCCAGCTCAGCGACTAGCGGGGGGGCCGCAGATACGCAGTATTTT.

This chain connects TRBV19 to TRBJ1-1; tentatively, D is TRBD1 (6 bases). Germline lookup yields CDR1 LNHDA and CDR2 SQIVND (reference sequence). This CDR3 comprises 14 residues. The V end lost 0 bases, the J end lost 3 bases, and 8 bases lay between the germline ends. The CDR3 sequence: CASSIDGGHTEAFF. In DNA form, the CDR3 reads TGTGCCAGTAGTATAGATGGGGGGCACACTGAAGCTTTCTTT.

The chain combines TRBV25-1 with TRBJ2-3, with unresolved D. The germline V and J ends were trimmed by 3 bases and 10 bases, with 20 bases remaining between them. CDR1 and CDR2 (germline): MGHDK, SYGVNS. The CDR3 is 15 amino acids. The CDR3 DNA follows: TGTGCCAGCAGTGACCCTGGACGGACCCCTCCTTCGCAGTATTTT. This gives the protein CASSDPGRTPPSQYF.

The chain is built from TRBV6-5 and TRBJ1-5, with TRBD1 identical over 9 bases. The trim removed 8 bases at V and 8 bases at J, leaving 10 bases unmatched. The germline V gene encodes CDR1 MNHEY and CDR2 SVGAGI. The CDR3 loop spans 14 amino acids. The CDR3 sequence: CASSLQGAYEPQHF. Here the CDR3 DNA reads TGTGCCAGCTCCTTACAGGGGGCTTATGAGCCCCAGCATTTT.

This clone has a single count. Germline and junction disagree at one end, which may indicate a read error. CDR3 in amino acids: CASSYLGGVDSEAFF. CDR3 in DNA: TGTGCCAGCAGCTACTTGGGAGGGGTGGACAGTGAAGCTTTCTTT. The J gene is TRBJ1-1, the V gene TRBV6-5; D is perhaps TRBD1 (6 bases). The CDR3 spans 15 residues. The germline V gene encodes CDR1 MNHEY and CDR2 SVGAGI.

In its sample, this clone was seen once. This chain links TRBV20-1 with TRBJ2-5; D unresolved. Germline CDR1 DFQATT, CDR2 SNEGSKA (reference sequence). Trimming removed 3 bases from V and 2 bases from J, with 10 bases in between. This CDR3 is 13 amino acids long. CDR3 region: CSASVSLQETQYF. The DNA for the CDR3 is TGCAGTGCTAGTGTCTCTCTTCAAGAGACCCAGTACTTC.

The V call is TRBV20-1, the J call TRBJ2-5; tentative D call: TRBD1 (5 bases). This CDR3 comprises 11 residues. V gave up 6 bases and J gave up 2 bases, with 7 bases separating them. The germline V gene encodes CDR1 DFQATT and CDR2 SNEGSKA (reference sequence). The DNA of the CDR3 is TGCAGTGCCCGACAGCAAGAGACCCAGTACTTC. Its protein is CSARQQETQYF.

This clone was observed a single time. V and J are TRBV10-1 and TRBJ2-2; 8 nucleotides match TRBD2. With V trimmed by 6 bases and J by 5 bases, 8 bases remained unmatched. The length of the CDR3 is 15 residues. The V gene's germline CDR1 is WNHNN and CDR2 SYGVQD (reference sequence). CDR3 nucleotides: TGCGCCAGCAGGCCAGGGACTAGTCATACCGGGGAGCTGTTTTTT. It is translated as CASRPGTSHTGELFF.

The V call is TRBV10-2, the J call TRBJ1-6; 10 nucleotides line up with TRBD1. Germline V lookup: CDR1 WSHSY, CDR2 SAAADI. J gave up 8 bases and V 2 bases, and 3 bases lay outside the gene matches. This CDR3 is built from 15 residues. As DNA, the CDR3 is TGCGCCAGCAGTGAGGTAGGACAGGGGGATTCACCCCTCCACTTT. Protein sequence: CASSEVGQGDSPLHF.